Listed below are T cell receptor beta chains from one sample, sequenced in a study of blood T cell repertoires in COVID-19. Profiling relied on immunoSEQ multiplex PCR, and the TCRdb table lists in-frame clones only, not all of them. The profile shows around 28,000 clones, about 85% of them singletons. The sample was peripheral blood. Receptors were obtained from a human donor in a cohort sampled during active COVID-19. The CDR3 runs from the conserved cysteine through the conserved F or W. The D gene is left open where the match is weak. A row's size may be missing; if present it is once, few, many or a size class.

TRBD1	TRBV18	NA	TRBJ2-3	TGTGCCAGCTCACCGGGACAGGGAAGCACAGATACGCAGTATTTT	CASSPGQGSTDTQYF
NA	TRBV4-3	medium-sized	TRBJ2-7	TGCGCCAGCAGCCAAGTAGCGGACTACTCCTACGAGCAGTACTTC	CASSQVADYSYEQYF
NA	TRBV11-2	NA	TRBJ2-1	TGTGCCAGCAGCTACCCGGCGGGGCCCCAGTATGAGCAGTTCTTC	CASSYPAGPQYEQFF
TRBD1	TRBV4-3	NA	TRBJ1-5	TGCGCCAGCAGCCAAGATTTACAGGGGGGCAATCAGCCCCAGCATTTT	CASSQDLQGGNQPQHF
TRBD1	TRBV19	NA	TRBJ1-5	TGTGCCAGTAGTATAACAGGGGGTGAGGTTCAGCCCCAGCATTTT	CASSITGGEVQPQHF
TRBD2	TRBV13	NA	TRBJ2-1	TGTGCCAGCAGCTTACGCGGGGGGGCCAGGAATGAGCAGTTCTTC	CASSLRGGARNEQFF
TRBD2	TRBV11-3	NA	TRBJ2-2	TGTGCCAGCAGCTCGCCTAAATGGGCGGGGGGGCCGAGCACCGGGGAGCTGTTTTTT	CASSSPKWAGGPSTGELFF
TRBD2	TRBV7-9	NA	TRBJ2-1	TGTGCCAGCAGCTATAGCGGGGGGGCCTACAATGAGCAGTTCTTC	CASSYSGGAYNEQFF
NA	TRBV20-1	few	TRBJ2-2	TGCAGTGCTAGTTTTCTCCGGGAGCTGTTTTTT	CSASFLRELFF
TRBD1	TRBV6-6	NA	TRBJ2-3	TGTGCCAGCAGCCTTGGGACAGCAACAGATACGCAGTATTTT	CASSLGTATDTQYF
NA	TRBV14	medium-sized	TRBJ2-3	TGTGCCAGCAGCCAAGTCAGTGATAGCACAGATACGCAGTATTTT	CASSQVSDSTDTQYF
NA	TRBV5-5	NA	TRBJ1-2	TGTGCCAGCAGCTTGGCCACAGTAGGAGGCTATGGCTACACCTTC	CASSLATVGGYGYTF
NA	TRBV4-3	few	TRBJ1-3	TGCGCCAGCAGCCAAGAATGGGGGCGAGGAAACACCATATATTTT	CASSQEWGRGNTIYF
TRBD2	TRBV12-5	NA	TRBJ2-7	TGTGCTAGTGGTTTGGGAGCGGGGGCCCCCTACGAGCAGTACTTC	CASGLGAGAPYEQYF
NA	TRBV18	NA	TRBJ1-4	TGTGCCAGCTCCCGACAGGCCGGGGAAAATGAAAAACTGTTTTTT	CASSRQAGENEKLFF
NA	TRBV27	NA	TRBJ2-4	TGTGCCAGCAGTTTAACCCTACTTCTAGCCAAAAACATTCAGTACTTC	CASSLTLLLAKNIQYF
NA	TRBV7-3	NA	TRBJ2-3	TGTGCCAGCAGCTACGCCGGGTACGGGGATACGCAGTATTTT	CASSYAGYGDTQYF
NA	TRBV7-2	NA	TRBJ1-3	TGTGCCAGTTCCGGGAGAGTCTCTGGAAACACCATATATTTT	CASSGRVSGNTIYF
NA	TRBV30	NA	TRBJ2-1	TGTGCCGGGCGGGGAAACAATGAGCAGTTCTTC	CAGRGNNEQFF
TRBD1	TRBV7-6	NA	TRBJ1-2	TGTGCCAGCAGCACCCGGACAGGGAGGGATGGCTACACCTTC	CASSTRTGRDGYTF
TRBD1	TRBV5-1	few	TRBJ2-1	TGCGCCAGCAGCCCGACAGGGATGGATGAGCAGTTCTTC	CASSPTGMDEQFF
TRBD1	TRBV2	few	TRBJ1-5	TGTGCCAGCACGGATAAACAGGGGGCACAGCCCCAGCATTTT	CASTDKQGAQPQHF
NA	TRBV7-9	NA	TRBJ1-2	TGTGCCAGCAGCGCACAGGTCTATGGCTACACCTTC	CASSAQVYGYTF
NA	TRBV6-5	medium-sized	TRBJ1-3	TGTGCCAGCAGCCCCGGGACTACTGGAAACACCATATATTTT	CASSPGTTGNTIYF
NA	TRBV7-9	NA	TRBJ2-2	TGTGCCAGCAGCCCCATGTTCGGGGAGCTGTTTTTT	CASSPMFGELFF
TRBD1	TRBV11-3	NA	TRBJ2-1	TGTGCCAGCAGGTCGGGACAGAGCTCCTACAATGAGCAGTTCTTC	CASRSGQSSYNEQFF
TRBD1	TRBV7-9	NA	TRBJ1-6	TGTGCCAGCAGCCTAGGGGGCGGAAATTCACCCCTCCACTTT	CASSLGGGNSPLHF
TRBD1	TRBV7-8	NA	TRBJ1-2	TGTGCCAGCAGCTCAGGGGGGCGTGATGGCTACACCTTC	CASSSGGRDGYTF
NA	TRBV6-4	NA	TRBJ2-3	TGTGCCAGCAGTAGCACCGACACAGATACGCAGTATTTT	CASSSTDTDTQYF
NA	TRBV5-4	NA	TRBJ1-4	TGTGCCAGCAGCTTGAACGCCCTCAAAGGGGGAAAACTGTTTTTT	CASSLNALKGGKLFF
NA	TRBV11-1	NA	TRBJ1-5	TGTGCCAGCAGCTTGGATGGACAGTTCAATCAGCCCCAGCATTTT	CASSLDGQFNQPQHF
NA	TRBV15	few	TRBJ2-2	TGTGCCACCAGCAGAGGAGGACTTACCGGGACCGGGGAGCTGTTTTTT	CATSRGGLTGTGELFF
NA	TRBV7-2	NA	TRBJ1-1	TGTGCCAGCAGCTGGCGGGTGAACACTGAAGCTTTCTTT	CASSWRVNTEAFF
NA	TRBV4-3	many	TRBJ2-2	TGCGCCAGCAGCCAAGTTGCGGATATGAGTGGCGGGGAGCTGTTTTTT	CASSQVADMSGGELFF
NA	TRBV11-3	NA	TRBJ1-1	TGTGCCAGCAGCCGGGACACGAGGATGAACACTGAAGCTTTCTTT	CASSRDTRMNTEAFF
NA	TRBV19	NA	TRBJ2-7	TGTGCCAGTAGTTTCCACAGGGGGGGGGACTACGAGCAGTACTTC	CASSFHRGGDYEQYF
NA	TRBV11-2	few	TRBJ1-5	TGTGCCAGCAGCTGGACAGACCGACAGCCCCAGCATTTT	CASSWTDRQPQHF